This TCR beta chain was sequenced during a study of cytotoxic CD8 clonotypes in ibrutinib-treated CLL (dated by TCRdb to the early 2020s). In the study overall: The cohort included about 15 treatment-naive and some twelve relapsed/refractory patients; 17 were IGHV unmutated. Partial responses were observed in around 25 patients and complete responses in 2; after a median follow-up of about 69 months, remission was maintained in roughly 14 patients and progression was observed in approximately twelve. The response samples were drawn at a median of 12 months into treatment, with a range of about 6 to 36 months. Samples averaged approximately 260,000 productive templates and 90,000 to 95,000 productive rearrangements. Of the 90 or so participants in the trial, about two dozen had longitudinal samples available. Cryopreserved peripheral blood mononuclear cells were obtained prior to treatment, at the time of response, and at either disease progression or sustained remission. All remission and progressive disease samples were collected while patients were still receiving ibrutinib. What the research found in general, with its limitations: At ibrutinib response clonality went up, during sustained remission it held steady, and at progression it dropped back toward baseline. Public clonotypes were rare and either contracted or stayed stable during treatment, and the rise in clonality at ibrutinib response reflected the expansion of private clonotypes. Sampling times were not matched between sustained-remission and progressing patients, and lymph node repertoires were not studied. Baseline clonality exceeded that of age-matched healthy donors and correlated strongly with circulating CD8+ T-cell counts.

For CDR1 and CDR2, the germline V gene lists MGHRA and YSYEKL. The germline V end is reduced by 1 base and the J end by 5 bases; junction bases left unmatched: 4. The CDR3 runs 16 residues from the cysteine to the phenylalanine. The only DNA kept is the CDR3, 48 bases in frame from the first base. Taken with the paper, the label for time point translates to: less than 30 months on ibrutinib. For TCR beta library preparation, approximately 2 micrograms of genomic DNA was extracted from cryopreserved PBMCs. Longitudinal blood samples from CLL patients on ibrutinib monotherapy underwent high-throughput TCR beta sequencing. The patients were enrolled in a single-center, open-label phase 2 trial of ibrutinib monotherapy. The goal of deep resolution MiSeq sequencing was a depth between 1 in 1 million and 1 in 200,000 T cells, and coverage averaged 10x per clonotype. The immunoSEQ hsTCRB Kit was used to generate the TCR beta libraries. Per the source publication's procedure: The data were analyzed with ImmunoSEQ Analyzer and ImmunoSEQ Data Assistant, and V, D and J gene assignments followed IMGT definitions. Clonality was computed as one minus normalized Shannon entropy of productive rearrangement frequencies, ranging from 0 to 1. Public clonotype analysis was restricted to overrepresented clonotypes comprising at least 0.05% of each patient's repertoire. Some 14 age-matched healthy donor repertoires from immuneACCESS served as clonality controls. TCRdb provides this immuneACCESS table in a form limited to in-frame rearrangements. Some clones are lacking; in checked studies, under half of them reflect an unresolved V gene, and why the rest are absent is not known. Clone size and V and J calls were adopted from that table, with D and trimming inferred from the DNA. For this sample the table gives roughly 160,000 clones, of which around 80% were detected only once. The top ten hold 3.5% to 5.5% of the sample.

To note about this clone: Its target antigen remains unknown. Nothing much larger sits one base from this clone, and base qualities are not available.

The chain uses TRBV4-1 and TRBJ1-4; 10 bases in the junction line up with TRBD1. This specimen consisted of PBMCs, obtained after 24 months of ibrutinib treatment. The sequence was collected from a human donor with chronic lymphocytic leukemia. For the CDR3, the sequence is CASSQAWTGGNEKLFF. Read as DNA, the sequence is TGCGCCAGCAGCCAAGCCTGGACAGGGGGGAATGAAAAACTGTTTTTT.